The sequence of this T cell receptor (beta chain) was determined in a study of cytomegalovirus exposure and HLA in healthy donors. Study-level background: The study's early data release held about 85 million unique TCRs from HLA-typed donors.

This clone was counted a single time. Its antigen is unidentified. V was clipped by 3 bases and J by 3 bases; unmatched bases: 3. The length of the CDR3 is 15 residues. Germline CDR1 and CDR2: LNHDA and SQIVND (reference sequence). The study's findings and limits: Most TCRs appeared rarely, but some public TCRs recurred in many donors.

The PCR ran on 60 Vbeta and 13 Jbeta primers. TCRdb's copy holds only in-frame clones and misses some; the assay was immunoSEQ multiplex PCR. Of 140,000 or so clones listed, about 61% are singletons. The chain combines TRBV19 with TRBJ1-1; TRBD1 agrees at 11 bases. The sequence was collected from a male donor in good health and CMV-seronegative. Source material: PBMCs. This CDR3 is CASSMGDRGYTEAFF. CDR3 coding DNA: TGTGCCAGTAGTATGGGGGACAGGGGGTACACTGAAGCTTTCTTT.